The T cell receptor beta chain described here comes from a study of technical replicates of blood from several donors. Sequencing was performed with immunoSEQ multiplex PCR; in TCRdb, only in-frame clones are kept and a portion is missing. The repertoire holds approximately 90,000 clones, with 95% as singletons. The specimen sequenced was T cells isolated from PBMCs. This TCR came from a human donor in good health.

CDR3 in amino acids: CASSLGSTSGGTYEQYF. In DNA, the CDR3 is TGCGCCAGCAGCTTGGGGAGTACTAGCGGGGGAACCTACGAGCAGTACTTC. The chain carries TRBV5-1 and TRBJ2-7, with 11 nucleotides matching TRBD2. The CDR3 has 17 amino acids. Germline loops: CDR1 SGHRS, CDR2 YFSETQ. Germline trimming cut 0 bases from V and 2 bases from J; bases unmatched to any gene: 7.